The 9 T cell receptor beta chains below were found in one sample sequenced in a study of human T cells and chemical hapten exposure. TCRdb independently ran MiXCR on the RACE reads; one entry per CDR3 protein. The sample records approximately 71,000 distinct CDR3 sequences, approximately 12% being singletons. Time point defined: patch test 3, about 24 weeks after DPC sensitization. Treatment specified: therapeutic diphenylcyclopropenone sensitization with weekly scalp DPC. The starting material was whole blood, obtained in connection with sensitization to the hapten diphenylcyclopropenone (DPC). The receptors stem from a woman in her 50s with alopecia areata. Some clones in this sample may be carry-over from other donors' samples.

The table lists this clonotype with many counts. The V gene is TRBV10-2, the J gene TRBJ2-7; D possibly uses TRBD1 or TRBD2 (5 bases each). The V and J ends lost 6 bases and 2 bases respectively, with 14 bases between them. This CDR3 has 14 residues. Looked up from germline, CDR1 is WSHSY and CDR2 is SAAADI. The CDR3 DNA is TGCGCCAGCAGGACCGGGACCGCTGCCTACGAGCAGTACTTC. This encodes CASRTGTAAYEQYF.

The rearrangement uses TRBV18 and TRBJ1-5, with D uncertain. Trimming left V 2 bases short and J 3 bases short, with 8 bases between. CDR3 length equals 14 residues. Germline V CDR1 and CDR2: KGHSH, LQKENI. This CDR3 reads CASSPSGPNQPQHF. CDR3 DNA: TGTGCCAGCTCACCATCAGGTCCCAATCAGCCCCAGCATTTT.

This clonotype has just a few counts. The gene calls are TRBV12-2 and TRBJ2-6; TRBD2 is taken as the D call from the table, unchecked against the DNA. TRBV12-2 has pseudogene status. This CDR3 spans 19 amino acids. Written as DNA, the CDR3 is TGTGCAAGTCGTCCCGGACTAGCGGGGGTGGTGGCTGGGGCCAACGTCCTGACTTTC. Translated, it gives CASRPGLAGVVAGANVLTF.

The rearrangement links TRBV11-2 to TRBJ1-5, with 7 nucleotides matching TRBD1. Unmatched junction bases numbered 3, after V lost 1 base and J lost 0 bases. There are 16 residues in the CDR3. Germline CDR1 and CDR2: SGHAT and FQNNGV. The CDR3 spells CASSLGQGLSNQPQHF. The CDR3 DNA is TGTGCCAGCAGCTTAGGACAGGGCCTTAGCAATCAGCCCCAGCATTTT.

In nucleotides, the CDR3 is TGTGCCAGCAGCCTTCAAACGTGGAATGAGCAGTTCTTC. Residues: CASSLQTWNEQFF. The rearrangement uses TRBV14 and TRBJ2-1, with no clear D. This CDR3 comprises 13 residues. V lost 4 bases and J lost 7, with 11 bases in between. The germline V gene has CDR1 SGHDN and CDR2 FVKESK.

The sample holds a few counts of this clonotype. This rearrangement joins TRBV5-1 to TRBJ2-7; TRBD1 matches 9 bases. V was clipped by 3 bases and J by 3 bases; unmatched bases: 4. The CDR3 contains 14 residues. Germline CDR1 is SGHRS and CDR2 is YFSETQ. The CDR3 sequence: CASSSTGGNYEQYF. CDR3 coding DNA: TGCGCCAGCAGCTCGACAGGGGGGAACTACGAGCAGTACTTC. Combining the CDR3 with reference TRBV5-1 and TRBJ2-7 gives the whole variable domain KAGVTQTPRYLIKTRGQQVTLSCSPISGHRSVSWYQQTPGQGLQFLFEYFSETQRNKGNFPGRFSGRQFSNSRSEMNVSTLELGDSALYLCASSSTGGNYEQYFGPGTRLTVT.

This clonotype was counted many times. The gene calls are TRBV11-2 and TRBJ2-7; D assignment may be TRBD1 or TRBD2 (5 bases each). V was shortened by 1 base and J by 6 bases, with 7 bases between the two germline ends. The germline CDR1 and CDR2 sequences are SGHAT and FQNNGV. The CDR3 covers 12 residues. CDR3 in DNA: TGTGCCAGCAGCTTAGTGGGGACCGAGCAGTACTTC. Amino acid sequence: CASSLVGTEQYF.

V is TRBV7-2 and J is TRBJ1-6, with D uncertain. The germline CDR1 and CDR2 sequences are SGHTA and FQGNSA. The CDR3 loop spans 15 amino acids. V was trimmed by 3 bases and J by 10 bases, leaving 16 bases between them. CDR3 protein: CASSFQTPRVSPLHF. The CDR3 DNA sequence: TGTGCCAGCAGCTTCCAGACCCCGAGGGTCTCACCCCTCCACTTT.

This chain connects TRBV10-1 to TRBJ2-1, with 9 bases lining up with TRBD2. Germline CDR1 WNHNN, CDR2 SYGVQD (reference sequence). The CDR3 loop spans 18 amino acids. V lost 0 bases, J lost 3 bases, and 9 bases stayed unmatched. The CDR3: CASSESNSGGDFYNEQFF. The CDR3 DNA sequence: TGCGCCAGCAGTGAGTCCAATAGCGGGGGAGACTTCTACAATGAGCAGTTCTTC.